What follows describes a single TCR beta chain. What it recognizes is unknown. The libraries were made with immunoSEQ version 4 in survey mode. Sequencing used immunoSEQ multiplex PCR; TCRdb keeps in-frame clones, though not all of them. The sample lists approximately 36,000 clones; approximately 81% were seen once. The sample comes from a study of persistence of HIV-infected CD4 T cells. The study, taken as a whole, reports: Degenerate expanded CDR3beta sequences were enriched among CMV- and Gag-responding cells.

Cells were stimulated with overlapping HIV-1 Gag 15-mer peptides. Sorted nonresponding memory CD4+ T cells were CD40L-negative, CD69-negative, CD45RO-high. J was trimmed by 0 bases and V by 2 bases; bases with no gene match: 4. Germline CDR1 and CDR2: MGHRA and YSYEKL. The CDR3 loop spans 18 amino acids. J is TRBJ2-6 and V is TRBV4-1; 10 positions match TRBD2. This TCR derives from an adult with HIV. The donor label of this sample is uncertain. Sequenced here: cultured CD4+ T cells from PBMCs, sampled from a patient who received antiretroviral therapy. This CDR3 reads CASSQTLAGASGANVLTF. CDR3 in DNA: TGCGCCAGCAGCCAAACCCTAGCGGGGGCCTCTGGGGCCAACGTCCTGACTTTC.